The clone carrying this T cell receptor (beta chain) appeared a single time. Antigen specificity is unknown. Repertoires were generated with immunoSEQ multiplex PCR, while TCRdb's copy carries only in-frame clones and drops some. The top ten hold approximately 1.2% of the sample, which has about 63,000 clones, 80% to 90% seen once. This specimen belongs to a study of cytomegalovirus exposure and HLA in healthy donors. Overall study: A later analysis reported the same platform for the roughly 120 validation repertoires and the roughly 700 first-cohort repertoires. Study-wide findings and caveats: Confirmation was obtained in vitro that a few CMV-associated chains are specific for CMV antigens. Cytomegalovirus association was assigned to more than 150 TCR beta chains.

Losses at the gene ends were 4 bases for V and 2 bases for J; bases not matched to a gene: 18. The CDR3 covers 18 residues. Germline lookup yields CDR1 GTSNPN and CDR2 SVGIG (reference sequence). The donors were members of the roughly 130-subject validation cohort (separate from the roughly 670-subject first cohort). Sequenced material: PBMCs. The TCR originated in a young woman in good health and CMV-seronegative. This sequence joins TRBV30 and TRBJ1-2, with 8 nucleotides matching TRBD1. CDR3 residues: CAWTRMTGAHLGNYGYTF. CDR3 DNA: TGTGCCTGGACTAGGATGACAGGGGCCCACCTTGGGAACTATGGCTACACCTTC.